These 6 T cell receptor beta chains were all obtained from the same sample, sequenced in a study of PD-L1 blockade in urothelial cancer. Assay: immunoSEQ multiplex PCR; the TCRdb copy retains only in-frame clones and omits some. Here the sample spans 50,000 or so clones, about 86% being singletons. Described time point: pretreatment peripheral blood. The material was PBMCs, obtained around atezolizumab (anti-PD-L1) treatment. Receptors originate from a man aged 55 to 70 with urothelial cancer.

The chain couples TRBV6-5 to TRBJ2-5, with D unresolved. This CDR3 spans 14 amino acids. Germline V gene sequence: CDR1 MNHEY, CDR2 SVGAGI. The V end was cut by 0 bases, the J end by 5 bases, with 10 bases between. In DNA, the CDR3 is TGTGCCAGCAGTTACTCAAATTTCCGGGAGACCCAGTACTTC. This gives the protein CASSYSNFRETQYF.

This rearrangement joins TRBV5-8 to TRBJ2-1, with 10 nucleotides matching TRBD2. Germline V lookup: CDR1 SGHTS, CDR2 YDEGEE. The junction had 8 bases not matched to a gene; V was cut back by 2 bases and J by 9 bases. CDR3 size: 15 residues. The chain's CDR3 is CASSLSLAGVSEQFF. CDR3 DNA sequence: TGTGCCAGCAGCTTAAGTCTAGCGGGAGTTAGTGAGCAGTTCTTC.

In this sample, this clone turned up a few times. The chain employs TRBV2 and TRBJ2-5, with 11 bases aligning to TRBD2. The CDR3 sequence is 15 residues long. CDR1 is SNHLY, CDR2 FYNNEI, per germline. J gave up 6 bases and V 6 bases, and 9 bases lay outside the gene matches. CDR3 loop: CASRSFGTSGQTQYF. As DNA, the CDR3 is TGTGCCAGCAGATCCTTCGGGACTAGCGGCCAGACCCAGTACTTC. Full variable domain (missing parts from reference TRBV2 and TRBJ2-5): EPEVTQTPSHQVTQMGQEVILRCVPISNHLYFYWYRQILGQKVEFLVSFYNNEISEKSEIFDDQFSVERPDGSNFTLKIRSTKLEDSAMYFCASRSFGTSGQTQYFGPGTRLLVL.

The V gene is TRBV11-3, the J gene TRBJ2-3; the match to TRBD2 covers 11 bases. The V gene's germline CDR1 is SGHNT and CDR2 YENEEA. V gave up 5 bases and J gave up 2 bases; unmatched junction bases: 6. This CDR3 is 16 amino acids long. CDR3: CASSTGLADYTDTQYF. The CDR3 nucleotides are TGTGCCAGCAGCACGGGACTAGCGGATTACACAGATACGCAGTATTTT. The full variable domain, rest sourced from reference TRBV11-3 and TRBJ2-3, is EAGVVQSPRYKIIEKKQPVAFWCNPISGHNTLYWYLQNLGQGPELLIRYENEEAVDDSQLPKDRFSAERLKGVDSTLKIQPAELGDSAVYLCASSTGLADYTDTQYFGPGTRLTVL.

The chain is built from TRBV5-6 and TRBJ2-3, with TRBD2 matching 12 bases. After removal of 2 bases from V and 5 bases from J, the junction contained 6 bases not matched to a gene. Looked up from germline, CDR1 is SGHDT and CDR2 is YYEEEE. The CDR3 has 16 residues. CDR3 coding DNA: TGTGCCAGCAGCTTCTTTCTAGCGGGAGGGCAAGATACGCAGTATTTT. Translating gives CASSFFLAGGQDTQYF.

This clone was observed once. The chain combines TRBV6-4 with TRBJ2-1; possible D gene TRBD2, 7 bases. The CDR3 spans 16 residues. The V and J ends lost 2 bases and 2 bases respectively, with 13 bases between them. Per the germline V gene, CDR1 is MRHNA and CDR2 is SNTAGT. CDR3 residues: CASSDEGGGPYNEQFF. The CDR3 DNA reads TGTGCCAGCAGTGACGAGGGGGGGGGCCCCTACAATGAGCAGTTCTTC.